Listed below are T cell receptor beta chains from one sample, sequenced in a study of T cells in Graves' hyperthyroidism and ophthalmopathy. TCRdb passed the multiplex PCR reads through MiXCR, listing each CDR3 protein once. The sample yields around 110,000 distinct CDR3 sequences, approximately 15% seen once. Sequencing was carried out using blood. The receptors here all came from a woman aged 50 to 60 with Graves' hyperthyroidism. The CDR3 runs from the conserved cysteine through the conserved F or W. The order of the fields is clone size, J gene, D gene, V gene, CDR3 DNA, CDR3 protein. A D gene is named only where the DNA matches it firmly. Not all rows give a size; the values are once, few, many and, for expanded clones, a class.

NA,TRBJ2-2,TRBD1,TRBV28,TGTGCCAGCAGTACCGTTGGGACAGGGCGTACCGGGGAGCTGTTTTTT,CASSTVGTGRTGELFF
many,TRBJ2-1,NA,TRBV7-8,TGTGCCAGCAGCTTAGTTTCGACCGGGACGGTCTACAATGAGCAGTTCTTC,CASSLVSTGTVYNEQFF
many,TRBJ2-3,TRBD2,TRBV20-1,TGCAGTGCTAGTAGCGGGGGGAGCACAGATACGCAGTATTTT,CSASSGGSTDTQYF
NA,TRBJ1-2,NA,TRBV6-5,TGTGCCAGCAGTTACTCCCCCAACGTCTATGGCTACACCTTC,CASSYSPNVYGYTF
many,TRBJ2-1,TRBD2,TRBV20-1,TGCAGTGCTAGAAACCAAGCGGGAGAGCCCAATGAGCAGTTCTTC,CSARNQAGEPNEQFF
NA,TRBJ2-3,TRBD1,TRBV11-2,TGTGCCAGCAGCTCCCTCGGAGGCCCAGGGGGAGATACGCAGTATTTT,CASSSLGGPGGDTQYF
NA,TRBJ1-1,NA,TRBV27,TGTGCCAGCTGGGCGGGGGGCAACACTGAAGCTTTCTTT,CASWAGGNTEAFF
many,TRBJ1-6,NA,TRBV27,TGTGCCAGCTCCTTGGAGCCCTCCTATAATTCACCCCTCCACTTT,CASSLEPSYNSPLHF
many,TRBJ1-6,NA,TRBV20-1,TGCAGTGCTAGAAGACCAGGGCCGGTTAGAATGGAGGATTCACCCCTCCACTTT,CSARRPGPVRMEDSPLHF
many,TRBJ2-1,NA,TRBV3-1,TGTGCCAGCAGCCACTCGGGAGGGGGCGGGCAGTTCTTC,CASSHSGGGGQFF
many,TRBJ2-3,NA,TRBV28,TGTGCCAGCAGTCCTCGGGATACGCAGTATTTT,CASSPRDTQYF
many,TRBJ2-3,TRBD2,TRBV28,TGTGCCAGCAGTCCGGGAGGGAGGGGCACAGATACGCAGTATTTT,CASSPGGRGTDTQYF
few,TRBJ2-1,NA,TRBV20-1,TGCAGTGCGAGCCTTGGGTCCGCGGCCACTGACAATGAGCAGTTCTTC,CSASLGSAATDNEQFF
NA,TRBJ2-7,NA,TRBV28,TGTGCCAGCAGTTTTGCGCTAGTAGGGAGGCCATACGAGCAGTACTTC,CASSFALVGRPYEQYF
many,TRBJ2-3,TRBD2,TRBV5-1,TGCGCCAGCAGCTTCGCGGGAGGAACAGATACGCAGTATTTT,CASSFAGGTDTQYF
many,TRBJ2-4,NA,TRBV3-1,TGTGCCAGCAGCCAAAAGACCATAGCCAAAAACATTCAGTACTTC,CASSQKTIAKNIQYF
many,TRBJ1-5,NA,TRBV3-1,TGTGCCAGCAGCCCCCTAGGACAGCCCCAGCATTTT,CASSPLGQPQHF
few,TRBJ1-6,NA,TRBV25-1,TGTGCCAGCAGTGCGCGAATGGATTCACCCCTCCACTTT,CASSARMDSPLHF
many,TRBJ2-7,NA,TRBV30,TGTGCCTGGAGTAACCACTACGAGCAGTACTTC,CAWSNHYEQYF
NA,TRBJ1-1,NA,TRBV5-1,TGCGCCAGCAGTGGAGCCATGAACACTGAAGCTTTCTTT,CASSGAMNTEAFF
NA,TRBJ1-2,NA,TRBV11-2,TGTGCCAGCAGCTTGGTTACATTGGATAACTATGGCTACACCTTC,CASSLVTLDNYGYTF
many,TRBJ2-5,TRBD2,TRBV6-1,TGTGCCAGCAGAATCGGGGAGGGCCAGTACTTC,CASRIGEGQYF